This entry lists 11 T cell receptor beta chains sequenced from one sample in a study of neurological immune-mediated disorders. One entry per CDR3 protein, called by TCRdb with MiXCR from the 5' RACE reads. The repertoire has tens of thousands of distinct CDR3 sequences, roughly 3.3% of them found once; the top ten carry 2.5% to 3%. The sequenced sample consisted of PBMCs. The source of these receptors is a woman aged 45-59 years with multiple sclerosis.

This clonotype was counted many times. The chain uses TRBV6-2 or TRBV6-3 and TRBJ2-7; D is undetermined. Trimming took 10 bases from V and 4 from J, leaving 11 bases between them. The CDR3 loop spans 11 amino acids. In germline, CDR1 is MNHEY, CDR2 SVGEGT. Written as DNA, the CDR3 is TGTGCCACCGGCCTAGGTTACGAGCAGTACTTC. Protein: CATGLGYEQYF.

This clonotype has a count of ten or more. The V gene is TRBV7-2, the J gene TRBJ1-4, with unresolved D. The CDR3 runs 15 residues. CDR1 and CDR2 (germline): SGHTA, FQGNSA. Trimming removed 0 bases from V and 7 bases from J, with 12 bases in between. CDR3 amino acids: CASSLASQQAEKLFF. In DNA, the CDR3 is TGTGCCAGCAGCTTAGCCTCCCAGCAGGCTGAAAAACTGTTTTTT.

This clonotype was recorded at least ten times. This sequence joins TRBV29-1 and TRBJ2-1, with unresolved D. This CDR3 region has 13 residues. The V and J ends lost 1 base and 0 bases respectively, with 4 bases between them. CDR1 and CDR2 (germline): SQVTM, ANQGSEA. This CDR3 is CSVEGPSYNEQFF. The CDR3 region has the DNA TGCAGCGTTGAAGGCCCCTCCTACAATGAGCAGTTCTTC.

Ten or more counts support this clonotype. The chain links TRBV20-1 to TRBJ2-5; TRBD2 matches 8 bases. Per germline, CDR1 DFQATT and CDR2 SNEGSKA (reference sequence). The CDR3 extends over 14 amino acids. Trimming took 2 bases from V and 2 from J; bases not matched to a gene: 4. DNA for the CDR3: TGCAGTGCTAGATTGCGGGGGGATCAAGAGACCCAGTACTTC. Its translation: CSARLRGDQETQYF.

This clonotype has ten or more counts. The V and J genes are TRBV20-1 and TRBJ1-1; unclear D gene. There are 14 residues in the CDR3. Trimming stripped 1 base from V and 0 bases from J, with 9 bases between. Germline values: CDR1 DFQATT, CDR2 SNEGSKA (reference sequence). This chain's CDR3 is CSARGRLVNTEAFF. CDR3 nucleotides: TGCAGTGCTAGAGGCAGGCTGGTGAACACTGAAGCTTTCTTT.

Ten or more counts support this clonotype. The chain uses TRBV4-1 and TRBJ1-5; D gene unclear. Germline V gene sequence: CDR1 MGHRA, CDR2 YSYEKL. The CDR3 consists of 13 residues. V lost 4 bases and J lost 3, with 7 bases in between. This chain's CDR3 is CASSRQSNQPQHF. DNA of the CDR3: TGCGCCAGCAGCCGCCAATCCAATCAGCCCCAGCATTTT.

This clonotype was counted many times. The chain employs TRBV9 and TRBJ2-7, with a weak D call TRBD2 (6 bases). Germline V gene data show CDR1 as SGDLS and CDR2 as YYNGEE. The CDR3 totals 16 residues. Trimming took 0 bases from V and 3 from J, leaving 16 bases between them. The CDR3 coding sequence is TGTGCCAGCAGCGTAGAGGGAGTGGCGGGACGCTACGAGCAGTACTTC. The encoded protein is CASSVEGVAGRYEQYF.

This clonotype was counted at least ten times. CDR3 amino acids: CASSGQGFGYTF. As DNA, the CDR3 is TGTGCCAGCAGTGGGCAGGGGTTTGGCTACACCTTC. The chain joins TRBV6-1 to TRBJ1-2, with a tentative D call TRBD1 (6 bases). Trimming cost V 4 bases and J 7 bases, with 10 bases left between them. There are 12 residues in the CDR3. The germline gives CDR1 MNHNS, CDR2 SASEGT.

This clonotype was observed many times. V and J are TRBV5-5 and TRBJ1-5; D is ambiguous. CDR1 SGHKS and CDR2 YYEKEE come from the germline V gene (reference sequence). V shed 4 bases and J shed 2 bases, with 13 bases lying between them. This CDR3 comprises 15 residues. The CDR3 coding sequence is TGTGCCAGCAGCGGGAGATTAGGAGGCAATCAGCCCCAGCATTTT. Protein: CASSGRLGGNQPQHF.

This clonotype was seen at least ten times. The rearrangement links TRBV20-1 to TRBJ2-3; D gene ambiguous. The CDR3 loop spans 17 amino acids. Trimming removed 4 bases from V and 0 bases from J, with 20 bases in between. Germline values: CDR1 DFQATT, CDR2 SNEGSKA (reference sequence). CDR3 DNA sequence: TGCAGTGCTAAAGTAGGCCCACCCGGGTCTAGCACAGATACGCAGTATTTT. Amino acids: CSAKVGPPGSSTDTQYF.

This clonotype has a count of ten or more. A junction end diverges from the germline sequence, so it may reflect a read error. V usage is TRBV29-1 and J usage is TRBJ1-2; 7 positions match TRBD1. Looked up from germline, CDR1 is SQVTM and CDR2 is ANQGSEA. The CDR3 runs 12 residues. The CDR3 sequence: CSAEGTAYGYTF. The CDR3 nucleotides are TGCAGCGCTGAAGGGACAGCCTATGGCTACACCTTC.